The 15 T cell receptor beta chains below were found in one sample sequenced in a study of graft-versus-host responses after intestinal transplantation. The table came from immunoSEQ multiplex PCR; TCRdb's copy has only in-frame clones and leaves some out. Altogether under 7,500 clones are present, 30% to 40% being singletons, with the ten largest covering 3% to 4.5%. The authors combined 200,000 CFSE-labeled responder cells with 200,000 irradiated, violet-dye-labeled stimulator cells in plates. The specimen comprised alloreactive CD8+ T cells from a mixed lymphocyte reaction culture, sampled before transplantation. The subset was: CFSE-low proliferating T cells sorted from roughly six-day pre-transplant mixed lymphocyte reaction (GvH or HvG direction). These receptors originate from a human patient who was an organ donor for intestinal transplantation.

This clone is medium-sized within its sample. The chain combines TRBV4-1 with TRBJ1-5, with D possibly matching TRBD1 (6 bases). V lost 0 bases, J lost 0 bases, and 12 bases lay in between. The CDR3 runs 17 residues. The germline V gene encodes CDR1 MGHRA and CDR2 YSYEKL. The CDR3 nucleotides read TGCGCCAGCAGCCAAGATCATGCAGGGGTTAGCAATCAGCCCCAGCATTTT. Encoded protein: CASSQDHAGVSNQPQHF.

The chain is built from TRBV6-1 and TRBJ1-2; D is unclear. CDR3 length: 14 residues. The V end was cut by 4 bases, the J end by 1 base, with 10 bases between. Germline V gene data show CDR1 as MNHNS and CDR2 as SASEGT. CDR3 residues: CASSGAEFNYGYTF. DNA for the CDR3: TGTGCCAGCAGTGGAGCAGAGTTTAACTATGGCTACACCTTC.

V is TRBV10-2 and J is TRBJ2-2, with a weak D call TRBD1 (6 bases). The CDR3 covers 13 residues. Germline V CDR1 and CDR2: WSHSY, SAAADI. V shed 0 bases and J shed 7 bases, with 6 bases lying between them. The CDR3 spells CASSESGGGELFF. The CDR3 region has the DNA TGCGCCAGCAGTGAGTCAGGGGGCGGGGAGCTGTTTTTT.

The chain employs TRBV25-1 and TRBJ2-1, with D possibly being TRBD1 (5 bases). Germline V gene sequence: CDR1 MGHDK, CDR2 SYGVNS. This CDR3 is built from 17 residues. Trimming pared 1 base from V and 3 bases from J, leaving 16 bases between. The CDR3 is CASSEFHRQSLYNEQFF. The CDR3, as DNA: TGTGCCAGCAGTGAATTTCATAGACAGAGCCTCTACAATGAGCAGTTCTTC.

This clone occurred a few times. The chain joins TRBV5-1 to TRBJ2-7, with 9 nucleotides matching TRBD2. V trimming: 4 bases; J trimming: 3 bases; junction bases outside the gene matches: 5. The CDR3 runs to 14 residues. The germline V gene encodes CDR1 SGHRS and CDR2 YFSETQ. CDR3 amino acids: CASSRGLAVYEQYF. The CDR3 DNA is TGCGCCAGCAGCCGGGGACTAGCCGTCTACGAGCAGTACTTC.

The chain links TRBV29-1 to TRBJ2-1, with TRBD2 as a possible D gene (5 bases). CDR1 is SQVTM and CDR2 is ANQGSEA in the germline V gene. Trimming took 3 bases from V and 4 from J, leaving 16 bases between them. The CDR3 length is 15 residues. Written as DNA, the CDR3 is TGCAGCGTTGATGATGAGGGTGCGGCGTACAATGAGCAGTTCTTC. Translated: CSVDDEGAAYNEQFF.

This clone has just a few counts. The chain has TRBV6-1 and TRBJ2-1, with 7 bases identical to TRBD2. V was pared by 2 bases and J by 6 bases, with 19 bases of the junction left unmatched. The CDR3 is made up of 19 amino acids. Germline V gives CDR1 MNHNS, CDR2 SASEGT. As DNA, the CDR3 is TGTGCCAGCAGTGAATACCCGGTGTTCCCGGGACTACACTCCAATGAGCAGTTCTTC. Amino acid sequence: CASSEYPVFPGLHSNEQFF.

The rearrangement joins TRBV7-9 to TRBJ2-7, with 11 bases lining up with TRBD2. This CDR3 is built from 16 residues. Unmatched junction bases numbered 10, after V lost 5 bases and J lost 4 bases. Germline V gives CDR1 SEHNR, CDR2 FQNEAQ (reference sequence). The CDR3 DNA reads TGTGCCAGCAGCCACGCTTCTAGCGGGAGGTGGTACGAGCAGTACTTC. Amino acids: CASSHASSGRWYEQYF. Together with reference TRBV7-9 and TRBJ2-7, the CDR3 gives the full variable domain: DTGVSQNPRHKITKRGQNVTFRCDPISEHNRLYWYRQTLGQGPEFLTYFQNEAQLEKSRLLSDRFSAERPKGSFSTLEIQRTEQGDSAMYLCASSHASSGRWYEQYFGPGTRLTVT.

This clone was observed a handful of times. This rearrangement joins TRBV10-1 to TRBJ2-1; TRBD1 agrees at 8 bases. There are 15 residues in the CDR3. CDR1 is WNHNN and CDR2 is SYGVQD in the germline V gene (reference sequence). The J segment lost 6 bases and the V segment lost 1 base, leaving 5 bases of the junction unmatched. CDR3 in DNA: TGCGCCAGCAGTGAGTATCGGACAGGGTTCAATGAGCAGTTCTTC. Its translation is CASSEYRTGFNEQFF.

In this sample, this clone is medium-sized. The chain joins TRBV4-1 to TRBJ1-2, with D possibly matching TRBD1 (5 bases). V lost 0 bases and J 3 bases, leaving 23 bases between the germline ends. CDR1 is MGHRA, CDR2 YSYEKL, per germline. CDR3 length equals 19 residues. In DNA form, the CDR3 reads TGCGCCAGCAGCCAAGAACCCTTACAGGTTGCCAATAGCTACTATGGCTACACCTTC. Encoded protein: CASSQEPLQVANSYYGYTF.

CDR3 nucleotides: TGCAGCGTTGTCTGGGGCGGCGGGGAGCTGTTTTTT. This encodes CSVVWGGGELFF. The chain joins TRBV29-1 to TRBJ2-2; TRBD1 is a possible D gene (5 bases). Trimming took 4 bases from V and 7 from J, leaving 10 bases between them. There are 12 residues in the CDR3. Germline values: CDR1 SQVTM, CDR2 ANQGSEA.

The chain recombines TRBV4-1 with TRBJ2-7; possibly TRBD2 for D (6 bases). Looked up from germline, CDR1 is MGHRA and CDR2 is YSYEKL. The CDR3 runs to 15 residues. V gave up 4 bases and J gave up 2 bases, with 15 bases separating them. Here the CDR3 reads CASSRLSGTAYEQYF. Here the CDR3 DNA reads TGCGCCAGCAGCCGGTTGTCCGGGACTGCCTACGAGCAGTACTTC.

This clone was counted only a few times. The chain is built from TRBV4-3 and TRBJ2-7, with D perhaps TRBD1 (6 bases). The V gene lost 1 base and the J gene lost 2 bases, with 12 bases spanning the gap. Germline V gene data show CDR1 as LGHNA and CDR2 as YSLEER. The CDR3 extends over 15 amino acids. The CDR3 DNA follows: TGCGCCAGCAGCCAAGTCCAGGGGTCTACCTACGAGCAGTACTTC. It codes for CASSQVQGSTYEQYF.

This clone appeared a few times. The CDR3 here is CASSYLRDSNQPQHF. The DNA for the CDR3 is TGTGCCAGCAGTTACCTCCGGGACTCCAATCAGCCCCAGCATTTT. The chain links TRBV28 to TRBJ1-5, with TRBD1 as a possible D gene (5 bases). V was pared by 4 bases and J by 3 bases, with 13 bases between. The CDR3 loop spans 15 amino acids. Looked up from germline, CDR1 is MDHEN and CDR2 is SYDVKM.

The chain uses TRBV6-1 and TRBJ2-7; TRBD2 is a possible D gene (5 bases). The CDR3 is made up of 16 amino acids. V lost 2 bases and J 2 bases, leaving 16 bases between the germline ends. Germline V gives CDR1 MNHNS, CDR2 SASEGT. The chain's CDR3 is CASSERLLASPYEQYF. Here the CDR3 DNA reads TGTGCCAGCAGTGAAAGGCTGTTGGCTAGCCCCTACGAGCAGTACTTC.